This paragraph covers one T cell receptor beta chain sequence. What it recognizes is unknown. Repertoires were generated with immunoSEQ multiplex PCR, while TCRdb's copy carries only in-frame clones and drops some. The sample has 20,000 to 25,000 clones, over 60% seen once. This record comes from a study of CD4 T cells in relation to SARS-CoV-2 and coronaviruses. Study in general: TCR beta CDR3s were sequenced after roughly ten-day antigen culture of PBMCs. No peptide or an HIV-1 Nef peptide pool served as negative control.

Before the COVID-19 pandemic, during about 2010-2018, CD4+ T cells were taken from unexposed donors. CD4+ T cells were isolated from the cells after about 11 days of culture. Unexposed-donor CD4+ T cells were probed with SARS-CoV-2 S/N and four cold-coronavirus spikes, cells permitting. Some 1.9 million PBMCs per well were cultured with 7.5 to 10 IU/ml IL-2. This receptor was taken from a human donor in good health. The sample comprised CD4+ T cells from PBMCs, cultured in vitro.

The CDR3 here is CASRPGRLDTEAFF. As DNA, the CDR3 is TGTGCCAGCAGACCCGGACGGCTTGACACTGAAGCTTTCTTT. The gene calls are TRBV5-6 and TRBJ1-1; D is ambiguous. The CDR3 has 14 residues. Germline CDR1 reads SGHDT; CDR2 reads YYEEEE. V was shortened by 5 bases and J by 3 bases, with 14 bases between the two germline ends.